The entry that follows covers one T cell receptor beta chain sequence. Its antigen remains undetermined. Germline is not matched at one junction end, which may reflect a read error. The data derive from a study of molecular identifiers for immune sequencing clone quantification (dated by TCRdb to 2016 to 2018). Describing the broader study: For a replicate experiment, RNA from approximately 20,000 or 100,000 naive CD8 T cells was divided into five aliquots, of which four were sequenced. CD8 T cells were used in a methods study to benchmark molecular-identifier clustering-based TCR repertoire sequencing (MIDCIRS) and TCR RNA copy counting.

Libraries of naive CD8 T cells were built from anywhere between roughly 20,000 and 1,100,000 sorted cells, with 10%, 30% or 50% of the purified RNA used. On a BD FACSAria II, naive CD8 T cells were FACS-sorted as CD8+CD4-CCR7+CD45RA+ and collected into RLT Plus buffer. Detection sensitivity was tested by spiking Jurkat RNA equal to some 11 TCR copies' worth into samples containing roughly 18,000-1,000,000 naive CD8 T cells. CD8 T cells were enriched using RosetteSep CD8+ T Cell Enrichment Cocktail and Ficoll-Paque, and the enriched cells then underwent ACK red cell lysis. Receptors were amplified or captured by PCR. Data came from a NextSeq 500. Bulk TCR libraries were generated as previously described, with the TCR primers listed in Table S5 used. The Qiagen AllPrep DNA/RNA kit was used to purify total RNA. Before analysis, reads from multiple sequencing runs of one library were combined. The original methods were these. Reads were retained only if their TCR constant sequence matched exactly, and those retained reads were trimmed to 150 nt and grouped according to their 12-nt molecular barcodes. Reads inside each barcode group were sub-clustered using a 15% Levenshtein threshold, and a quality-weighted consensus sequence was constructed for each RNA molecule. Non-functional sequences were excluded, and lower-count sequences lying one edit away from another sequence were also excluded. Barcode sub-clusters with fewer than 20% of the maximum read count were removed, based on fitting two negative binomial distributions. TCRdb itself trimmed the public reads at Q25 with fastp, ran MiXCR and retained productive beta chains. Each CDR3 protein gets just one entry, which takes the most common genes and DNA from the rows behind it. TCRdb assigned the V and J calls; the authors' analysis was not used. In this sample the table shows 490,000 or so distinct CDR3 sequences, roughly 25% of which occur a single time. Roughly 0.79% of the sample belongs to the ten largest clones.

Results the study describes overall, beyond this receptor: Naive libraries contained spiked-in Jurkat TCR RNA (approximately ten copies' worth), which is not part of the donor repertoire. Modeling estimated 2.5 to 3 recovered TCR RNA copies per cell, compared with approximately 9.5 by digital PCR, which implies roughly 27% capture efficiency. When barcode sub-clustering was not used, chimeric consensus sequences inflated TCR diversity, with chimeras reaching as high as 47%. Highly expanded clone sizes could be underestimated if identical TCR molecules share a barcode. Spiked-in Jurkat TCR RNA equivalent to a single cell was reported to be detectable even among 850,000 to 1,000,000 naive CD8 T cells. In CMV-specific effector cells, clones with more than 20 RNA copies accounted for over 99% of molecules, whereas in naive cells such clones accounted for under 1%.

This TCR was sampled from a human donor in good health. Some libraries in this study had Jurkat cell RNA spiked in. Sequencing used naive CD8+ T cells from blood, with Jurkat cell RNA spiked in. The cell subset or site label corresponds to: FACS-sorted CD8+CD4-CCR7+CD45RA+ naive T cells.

The nucleotides read TGTGCCAGCGGGGTGGCAGACCCATCACGCACAGATACGCGGTATTTT. This is translated as CASGVADPSRTDTRYF. The chain joins TRBV27 to TRBJ2-3, with no confidently assigned D gene. The CDR1 and CDR2 encoded by the germline V gene (reference sequence) are MNHEY and SMNVEV. Including cysteine and phenylalanine, the CDR3 has 16 amino acids. This entry keeps only the CDR3 DNA: 48 bases, framed from base 1.